This TCR beta chain came from a study of blood T cell repertoires in COVID-19. Seattle's enrolled individuals joined amid active infection and were then monitored longitudinally. The V gene's germline CDR1 is SNHLY and CDR2 FYNNEI. V dropped 6 bases and J dropped 1; count of bases not matched to a gene: 0. The CDR3 runs 13 residues. Original handling: Nucleated cell counts were estimated from reference gene primer amplification. TCRdb keeps only in-frame clones here, not all; method: immunoSEQ multiplex PCR. V and J calls and clone size are those listed in that table; D and trimming were worked out from the DNA. The table shows 50,000 to 65,000 clones, with about four fifths occurring only once.

Sequencing was performed on peripheral blood. The chain has TRBV2 and TRBJ1-1; 9 positions match TRBD1. This TCR came from a man aged 60-69 years with COVID-19, enrolled during active disease. The chain's CDR3 is CASRGQGNTEAFF. The CDR3 DNA is TGTGCCAGCAGGGGACAGGGGAACACTGAAGCTTTCTTT.